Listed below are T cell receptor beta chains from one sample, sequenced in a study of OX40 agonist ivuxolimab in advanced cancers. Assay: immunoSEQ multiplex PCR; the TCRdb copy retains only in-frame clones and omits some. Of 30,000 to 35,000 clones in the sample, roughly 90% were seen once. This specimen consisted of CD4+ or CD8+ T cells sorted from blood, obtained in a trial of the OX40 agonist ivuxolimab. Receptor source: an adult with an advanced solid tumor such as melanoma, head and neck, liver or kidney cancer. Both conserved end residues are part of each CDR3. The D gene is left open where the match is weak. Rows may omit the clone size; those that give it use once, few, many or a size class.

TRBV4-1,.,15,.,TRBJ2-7,CASSSSGASVYEQYF,TGCGCCAGCAGCAGCAGTGGAGCCTCAGTATACGAGCAGTACTTC
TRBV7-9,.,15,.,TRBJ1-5,CASSSTDRINQPQHF,TGTGCCAGCAGCTCAACGGACAGAATCAATCAGCCCCAGCATTTT
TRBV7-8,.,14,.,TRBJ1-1,CASSRRGPGTEAFF,TGTGCCAGCAGCAGGAGGGGCCCGGGAACTGAAGCTTTCTTT
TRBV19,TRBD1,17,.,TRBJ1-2,CASRGPDRVAPDYGYTF,TGTGCCAGTCGGGGCCCCGACAGGGTGGCTCCGGACTATGGCTACACCTTC
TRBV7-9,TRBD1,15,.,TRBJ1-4,CASSPAGGTREKLFF,TGTGCCAGCAGCCCAGCAGGGGGTACTCGAGAAAAACTGTTTTTT
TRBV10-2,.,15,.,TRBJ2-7,CASSESPSIPYEQYF,TGCGCCAGCAGTGAGTCGCCCAGCATACCCTACGAGCAGTACTTC
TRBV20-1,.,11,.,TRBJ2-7,CSARVGYEQYF,TGCAGTGCTAGAGTGGGCTACGAGCAGTACTTC
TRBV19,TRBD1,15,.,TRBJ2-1,CASSIVSGTGNEQFF,TGTGCCAGTAGTATAGTTTCCGGGACAGGGAATGAGCAGTTCTTC
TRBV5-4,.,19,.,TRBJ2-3,CASSGFGAEPFSSTDTQYF,TGTGCCAGCAGCGGGTTTGGAGCGGAACCTTTTTCTAGCACAGATACGCAGTATTTT
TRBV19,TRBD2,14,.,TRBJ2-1,CASSPGGIVNEQFF,TGTGCCAGTAGTCCGGGGGGGATAGTAAATGAGCAGTTCTTC
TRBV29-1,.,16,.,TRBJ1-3,CSVGGIRGDSGNTIYF,TGCAGCGTTGGCGGAATCAGGGGTGACTCTGGAAACACCATATATTTT
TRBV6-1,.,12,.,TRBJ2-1,CASSDPGNEQFF,TGTGCCAGCAGTGACCCCGGCAATGAGCAGTTCTTC
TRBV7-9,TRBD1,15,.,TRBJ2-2,CASSSLRQGVGELFF,TGTGCCAGCAGCTCACTTCGACAGGGCGTCGGGGAGCTGTTTTTT
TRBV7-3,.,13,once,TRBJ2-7,CASSPGHAYEQYF,TGTGCCAGCAGCCCCGGACATGCCTACGAGCAGTACTTC
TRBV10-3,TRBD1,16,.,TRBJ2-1,CAISEGPSTGGDEQFF,TGTGCCATCAGTGAGGGCCCTTCTACAGGGGGCGATGAGCAGTTCTTC